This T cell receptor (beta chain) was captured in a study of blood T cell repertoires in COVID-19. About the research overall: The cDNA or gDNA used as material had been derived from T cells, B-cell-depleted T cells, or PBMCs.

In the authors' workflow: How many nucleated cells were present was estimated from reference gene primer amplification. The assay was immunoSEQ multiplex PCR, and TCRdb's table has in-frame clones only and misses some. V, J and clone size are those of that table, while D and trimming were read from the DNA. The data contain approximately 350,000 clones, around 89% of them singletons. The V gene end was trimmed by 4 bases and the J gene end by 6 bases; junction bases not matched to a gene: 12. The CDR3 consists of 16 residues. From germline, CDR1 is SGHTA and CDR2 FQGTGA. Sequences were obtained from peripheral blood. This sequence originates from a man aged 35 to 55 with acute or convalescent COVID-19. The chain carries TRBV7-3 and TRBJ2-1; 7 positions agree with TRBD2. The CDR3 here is CASSSALGGGSNEQFF. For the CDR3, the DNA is TGTGCCAGCAGCTCCGCCCTCGGCGGGGGATCCAATGAGCAGTTCTTC.